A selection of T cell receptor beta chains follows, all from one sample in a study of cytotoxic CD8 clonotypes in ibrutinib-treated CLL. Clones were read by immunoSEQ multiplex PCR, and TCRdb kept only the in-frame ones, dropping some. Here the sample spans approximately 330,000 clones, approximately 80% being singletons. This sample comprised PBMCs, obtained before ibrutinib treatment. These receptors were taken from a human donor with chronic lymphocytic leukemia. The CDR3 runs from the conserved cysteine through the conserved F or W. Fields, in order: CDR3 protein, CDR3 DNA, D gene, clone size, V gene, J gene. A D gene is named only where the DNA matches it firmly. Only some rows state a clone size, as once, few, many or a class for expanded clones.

CASSLQQGFEETQYF,TGTGCCAGCAGTTTGCAACAGGGATTTGAAGAGACCCAGTACTTC,-,-,TRBV28,TRBJ2-5
CASSLWSGEGETQYF,TGTGCCAGCAGCTTGTGGTCGGGAGAGGGAGAGACCCAGTACTTC,-,-,TRBV5-4,TRBJ2-5
CASSLRELGDVNEQFF,TGCGCCAGCAGCCTTCGGGAGCTAGGAGATGTCAATGAGCAGTTCTTC,-,-,TRBV5-1,TRBJ2-1
CASSPSHSGNTIYF,TGTGCCAGCAGCCCCAGCCACTCTGGAAACACCATATATTTT,-,once,TRBV7-2,TRBJ1-3
CASSLTGGKHEQYF,TGTGCCAGCAGTTTAACTGGAGGGAAACACGAGCAGTACTTC,-,few,TRBV28,TRBJ2-7
CASSSDQYQETQYF,TGTGCCAGCAGCTCAGACCAGTACCAAGAGACCCAGTACTTC,-,-,TRBV28,TRBJ2-5
CASSQWTGQDEQYF,TGCGCCAGCAGCCAATGGACAGGGCAGGACGAGCAGTACTTC,TRBD1,-,TRBV4-1,TRBJ2-7
CASSFGRFGNQPQHF,TGTGCCAGCAGTTTCGGTCGGTTCGGCAATCAGCCCCAGCATTTT,-,-,TRBV28,TRBJ1-5
CASSVSTSGSLSEQYF,TGTGCCAGCAGCGTATCGACTAGCGGGAGTCTGAGTGAGCAGTACTTC,TRBD2,-,TRBV7-6,TRBJ2-7
CASRPTGGAGDGYTF,TGTGCCAGCAGACCCACAGGGGGCGCGGGAGATGGCTACACCTTC,TRBD1,once,TRBV6-5,TRBJ1-2
CASSQTGTYEQYF,TGTGCCAGTAGTCAGACAGGCACCTACGAGCAGTACTTC,-,few,TRBV19,TRBJ2-7
CASGMTGPETQYF,TGTGCCAGTGGGATGACAGGGCCTGAGACCCAGTACTTC,TRBD1,-,TRBV19,TRBJ2-5
CASSFAANYGYTF,TGTGCCAGCAGTTTTGCAGCTAACTATGGCTACACCTTC,-,many,TRBV27,TRBJ1-2
CASIRQGDYEQYF,TGTGCCAGCATCCGGCAGGGCGATTACGAGCAGTACTTC,-,-,TRBV2,TRBJ2-7
CASSQTGRLGYTF,TGCGCCAGCAGCCAAACGGGCCGCCTAGGCTACACCTTC,-,-,TRBV4-1,TRBJ1-2
CASSQGRGTYEQYF,TGCGCCAGCAGCCAGGGTCGCGGGACCTACGAGCAGTACTTC,-,-,TRBV4-1,TRBJ2-7
CASSGQGRGSTEAFF,TGTGCCAGCAGTGGACAGGGGCGGGGGTCCACTGAAGCTTTCTTT,TRBD1,-,TRBV6-1,TRBJ1-1
CASSIQGATEAFF,TGTGCCAGTAGCATTCAGGGGGCTACTGAAGCTTTCTTT,TRBD1,-,TRBV19,TRBJ1-1
CASSSQGARGYTF,TGTGCCAGCAGCTCCCAGGGGGCAAGAGGCTACACCTTC,TRBD1,-,TRBV7-3,TRBJ1-2
CASSPLFDTEAFF,TGTGCCAGCTCACCACTTTTCGACACTGAAGCTTTCTTT,-,-,TRBV18,TRBJ1-1
CAWMRAGGPLNEQFF,TGTGCCTGGATGAGGGCGGGAGGGCCTTTGAATGAGCAGTTCTTC,TRBD2,-,TRBV30,TRBJ2-1
CASSGRGSYEQYF,TGCGCCAGCAGCGGCAGGGGGTCCTACGAGCAGTACTTC,TRBD1,-,TRBV5-1,TRBJ2-7
CASSSPGQLAFPYF,TGTGCCAGCAGCTCCCCGGGACAGCTAGCGTTTCCGTACTTC,-,-,TRBV7-9,TRBJ2-7
CASIHAQETQYF,TGTGCCAGCATACACGCTCAAGAGACCCAGTACTTC,-,-,TRBV2,TRBJ2-5
CASSVGTGGQPQHF,TGTGCCAGCAGCGTAGGGACAGGGGGTCAGCCCCAGCATTTT,TRBD1,once,TRBV9,TRBJ1-5
CASSHTPGVNTGELFF,TGTGCCAGCAGCCATACGCCCGGGGTAAACACCGGGGAGCTGTTTTTT,-,few,TRBV5-4,TRBJ2-2
CASNIRGELFF,TGTGCCAGCAACATTCGAGGGGAGCTGTTTTTT,-,-,TRBV11-2,TRBJ2-2
CSAESSADTQYF,TGCAGCGCCGAGAGTAGTGCAGATACGCAGTATTTT,-,-,TRBV29-1,TRBJ2-3
CASSGEAGPQTKNIQYF,TGTGCCAGCAGCGGCGAGGCCGGGCCTCAAACCAAAAACATTCAGTACTTC,-,-,TRBV5-4,TRBJ2-4
CASSQDGELVVNEQYF,TGTGCCAGCAGCCAAGATGGGGAGTTGGTAGTGAACGAGCAGTACTTC,-,-,TRBV4-2,TRBJ2-7
CASSLRGSGGELFF,TGTGCCAGCAGTTTAAGGGGATCGGGCGGGGAGCTGTTTTTT,-,-,TRBV27,TRBJ2-2
CASSVFGDSTDTQYF,TGTGCCAGCAGCGTCTTTGGGGACAGCACAGATACGCAGTATTTT,-,-,TRBV9,TRBJ2-3
CSVSGTATDTQYF,TGCAGCGTTAGCGGGACCGCCACAGATACGCAGTATTTT,TRBD2,-,TRBV29-1,TRBJ2-3
CASSLLISSGNTIYF,TGTGCCAGCAGCTTGTTAATAAGCTCTGGAAACACCATATATTTT,-,-,TRBV7-2,TRBJ1-3
CASSRGDLNTDTQYF,TGTGCCAGTAGTAGGGGGGACCTTAACACAGATACGCAGTATTTT,-,few,TRBV19,TRBJ2-3
CASSPPIQTGLSDTQYF,TGTGCCAGCTCACCACCGATTCAGACAGGGTTATCCGATACGCAGTATTTT,TRBD1,-,TRBV18,TRBJ2-3
CASSLYGFSYEQYF,TGTGCCAGCAGTTTATACGGATTCTCCTACGAGCAGTACTTC,-,few,TRBV27,TRBJ2-7
CASSVADTQYF,TGTGCCAGCAGTGTCGCCGATACGCAGTATTTT,-,-,TRBV25-1,TRBJ2-3
CASSLVGGVRSNEQFF,TGTGCCAGCAGCTTAGTAGGGGGGGTAAGGAGCAATGAGCAGTTCTTC,-,-,TRBV7-9,TRBJ2-1
CASSQGATPGNTIYF,TGTGCCAGCAGCCAGGGGGCCACTCCGGGAAACACCATATATTTT,TRBD1,-,TRBV7-2,TRBJ1-3
CASSSGLADYEQYF,TGTGCCAGCAGCTCCGGACTAGCGGACTACGAGCAGTACTTC,TRBD2,-,TRBV11-1,TRBJ2-7
CASSPNTGGNTIYF,TGCGCCAGCAGCCCGAACACGGGGGGAAACACCATATATTTT,-,-,TRBV4-3,TRBJ1-3
CASLWAQVNEQYF,TGTGCCAGCCTCTGGGCCCAGGTGAACGAGCAGTACTTC,-,-,TRBV13,TRBJ2-7
CASSRGSDTQYF,TGTGCCAGCAGCCGTGGGTCAGATACGCAGTATTTT,-,-,TRBV11-3,TRBJ2-3
CSARGTDTQYF,TGCAGTGCTAGAGGCACAGATACGCAGTATTTT,-,-,TRBV20-1,TRBJ2-3
CATSDPAGTDTQYF,TGCGCCACGTCAGACCCGGCGGGCACAGATACGCAGTATTTT,-,-,TRBV5-1,TRBJ2-3
CAWSLVRSGNTIYF,TGTGCCTGGAGTTTAGTTCGGAGTGGAAACACCATATATTTT,-,once,TRBV30,TRBJ1-3
CASSLQAGITYNEQFF,TGCGCCAGCAGCTTACAAGCAGGGATAACCTACAATGAGCAGTTCTTC,-,-,TRBV5-1,TRBJ2-1
CASSTGSSGLAGVVQFF,TGTGCCAGTAGCACAGGCAGTTCAGGACTAGCGGGAGTAGTGCAGTTCTTC,TRBD2,few,TRBV19,TRBJ2-1
CASSYETSFRYF,TGTGCCAGCAGTTATGAAACTAGCTTTCGGTACTTC,-,-,TRBV6-6,TRBJ2-7
CASSRPPGTSGRDNEQFF,TGTGCCAGCAGCCGACCACCCGGGACTAGCGGGAGAGACAATGAGCAGTTCTTC,TRBD2,once,TRBV13,TRBJ2-1
CASSQSGQGGGNTIYF,TGCGCCAGCAGCCAAAGCGGACAGGGGGGTGGAAACACCATATATTTT,TRBD1,-,TRBV4-1,TRBJ1-3
CATSRDVQAVGEAFF,TGTGCCACCAGCAGAGATGTACAGGCGGTGGGTGAAGCTTTCTTT,-,-,TRBV15,TRBJ1-1
CASSIASPGTLLIAEAFF,TGTGCCAGTAGTATAGCGTCCCCCGGGACTCTTTTGATTGCTGAAGCTTTCTTT,-,-,TRBV19,TRBJ1-1
CATKEGLDLDTQYF,TGTGCTACTAAAGAGGGGCTGGACTTAGATACGCAGTATTTT,-,-,TRBV19,TRBJ2-3